This T cell receptor beta chain comes out of a study of blood T cell repertoires in COVID-19. Across the whole study: The United States, Italy and Spain were the sources of the acute and convalescent COVID-19 samples.

Profiled with immunoSEQ multiplex PCR; TCRdb holds only in-frame clones, not every one. The sample lists about 370,000 clones, approximately 87% occurring once. The Seattle patients joined while their infection was active and were tracked longitudinally afterward. Germline lookup yields CDR1 MDHEN and CDR2 SYDVKM. J lost 4 bases, V lost 7 bases, and 7 bases had no gene match. The CDR3 totals 15 residues. Sequencing was performed on peripheral blood. The V call is TRBV28, the J call TRBJ2-6, with TRBD1 matching over 7 bases. The sequence was obtained from a woman aged 25 to 39 with COVID-19, enrolled during active disease. The CDR3 loop is CASTRDSQGANVLTF. CDR3 coding DNA: TGTGCCAGCACCCGGGACAGCCAGGGGGCCAACGTCCTGACTTTC.